This is a list of T cell receptor beta chains from one sample in a study of T-cell reconstitution after alpha-beta-depleted transplantation in children. TCRdb recomputed calls from the PCR reads with MiXCR, one row per CDR3 protein. Of 200,000 or so distinct CDR3 sequences in the sample, approximately 6.9% were seen once. This specimen consisted of PBMCs, obtained before TCRalphabeta/CD19-depleted stem cell transplant. These receptors were collected from a boy under 10 years old with acute lymphoblastic leukemia, due to receive a stem cell transplant. CDR3s include the opening cysteine and the closing phenylalanine or tryptophan. A D gene is named only where the DNA matches it firmly. A clone size is listed for some rows: how often the clone was seen (once, few, many), or a class if it is expanded.

j_call d_call clone_size v_call cdr3_aa cdr3_nt
TRBJ2-3 . many TRBV20-1 CSARFESGTDTQYF TGCAGTGCCCGGTTTGAGTCGGGCACAGATACGCAGTATTTT
TRBJ1-1 . many TRBV5-1 CASSRYRDWKAFF TGCGCCAGCAGCCGTTATAGAGATTGGAAAGCTTTCTTT
TRBJ2-1 . many TRBV28 CASRWDFYNEQFF TGTGCCAGCAGGTGGGACTTCTACAATGAGCAGTTCTTC
TRBJ1-2 . many TRBV5-1 CASSLDPAGERGYTF TGCGCCAGCAGCTTGGATCCGGCAGGGGAGAGGGGCTACACCTTC
TRBJ1-1 . many TRBV13 CASSLWQGDLGDTEAFF TGTGCCAGCAGCTTGTGGCAGGGAGACCTCGGGGACACTGAAGCTTTCTTT
TRBJ2-7 . many TRBV27 CASRGLRGEQYF TGTGCCAGCAGGGGACTTAGAGGAGAGCAGTACTTC
TRBJ2-3 . . TRBV4-3 CASSQDTVRADTQYF TGCGCCAGCAGCCAAGATACCGTCCGGGCGGATACGCAGTATTTT
TRBJ2-7 TRBD2 few TRBV6-2/TRBV6-3 CASSQTSGYEQYF TGTGCCAGCAGCCAGACTAGCGGCTACGAGCAGTACTTC
TRBJ2-1 TRBD2 . TRBV24-1 CATSDLRRGGRNEQFF TGTGCCACCAGTGATTTGCGGCGGGGGGGCAGGAATGAGCAGTTCTTC
TRBJ2-3 . many TRBV7-2 CASSLGGSGSLTDTQYF TGTGCCAGCAGCTTAGGCGGTTCGGGGAGCCTCACAGATACGCAGTATTTT
TRBJ2-2 . many TRBV27 CASIARGGELFF TGTGCCAGCATAGCGAGGGGAGGGGAGCTGTTTTTT
TRBJ1-5 TRBD1 . TRBV13 CASSFRQGVQPQHF TGTGCCAGCAGCTTCCGACAGGGGGTTCAGCCCCAGCATTTT
TRBJ2-1 . many TRBV5-6 CASGLGPTYNEQFF TGTGCCAGCGGCTTGGGGCCTACTTACAATGAGCAGTTCTTC
TRBJ2-3 TRBD2 . TRBV5-1 CASSFGTRSPDTQYF TGCGCCAGCAGCTTTGGGACTAGGAGCCCAGATACGCAGTATTTT
TRBJ2-3 . many TRBV5-6 CASSGSTYADTQYF TGTGCCAGCAGCGGAAGTACTTATGCGGATACGCAGTATTTT
TRBJ1-5 TRBD1 . TRBV14 CASMNLRDRDGNGNQPQHF TGTGCCAGCATGAACTTACGGGACAGGGATGGTAATGGCAATCAGCCCCAGCATTTT
TRBJ2-1 TRBD2 . TRBV6-1 CASSPLSGGSYNEQFF TGTGCCAGCAGCCCCCTCAGCGGGGGCTCCTACAATGAGCAGTTCTTC
TRBJ1-2 . . TRBV20-1 CSASSGRVGYNGYTF TGCAGTGCTAGCTCCGGCAGGGTGGGATATAATGGCTACACCTTC
TRBJ1-5 . many TRBV12-3/TRBV12-4 CASSLSTAPGPQHF TGTGCCAGCAGTTTAAGCACAGCTCCAGGGCCCCAGCATTTT
TRBJ2-2 TRBD2 . TRBV9 CASSRRAGDWGGELFF TGTGCCAGCAGCAGGCGAGCGGGAGATTGGGGCGGGGAGCTGTTTTTT
TRBJ2-5 TRBD1 many TRBV20-1 CSARGTGFGETQYF TGCAGTGCTAGAGGGACAGGGTTTGGAGAGACCCAGTACTTC
TRBJ2-5 . few TRBV7-2 CASSLRVAAQETQYF TGTGCCAGCAGCTTACGGGTAGCGGCCCAAGAGACCCAGTACTTC
TRBJ1-1 . . TRBV29-1 CSVAGRSTEAFF TGCAGCGTTGCGGGACGGAGCACTGAAGCTTTCTTT
TRBJ1-2 . . TRBV20-1 CSASARGYGYTF TGCAGTGCTAGCGCCAGGGGTTATGGCTACACCTTC
TRBJ1-2 . many TRBV6-6 CASTGRGYGYTF TGTGCCAGCACAGGGAGGGGATATGGCTACACCTTC
TRBJ2-3 TRBD2 . TRBV7-3 CASSRDYSDTQYF TGTGCCAGCAGCCGGGACTATTCAGATACGCAGTATTTT
TRBJ1-4 . . TRBV4-3 CASSQDAATNEKLFF TGCGCCAGCAGCCAAGATGCTGCAACTAATGAAAAACTGTTTTTT
TRBJ1-2 TRBD1 . TRBV20-1 CSAEQGEYGYTF TGCAGTGCGGAACAGGGGGAGTATGGCTACACCTTC
TRBJ1-1 . many TRBV12-3/TRBV12-4 CASHAGGALNTEAFF TGTGCCAGCCATGCGGGGGGCGCCTTGAACACTGAAGCTTTCTTT
TRBJ2-5 TRBD2 . TRBV6-2/TRBV6-3 CASSLGTRTLQETQYF TGTGCCAGCAGTCTCGGGACTAGAACTTTACAAGAGACCCAGTACTTC
TRBJ1-1 TRBD1 many TRBV29-1 CSVERGKQGGEAFF TGCAGCGTTGAACGGGGAAAACAGGGGGGTGAAGCTTTCTTT
TRBJ2-4 TRBD2 many TRBV20-1 CSARGTSGRQNIQYF TGCAGTGCTAGGGGGACTAGCGGGAGACAAAACATTCAGTACTTC
TRBJ1-1 . few TRBV7-9 CASSLADNRQMNTEAFF TGTGCCAGCAGCTTAGCGGACAACAGGCAGATGAACACTGAAGCTTTCTTT
TRBJ2-3 TRBD2 . TRBV18 CASSPTGGALADTQYF TGTGCCAGCTCACCAACCGGGGGGGCCCTTGCAGATACGCAGTATTTT
TRBJ1-1 . . TRBV20-1 CSATIQGLNTEAFF TGCAGTGCCACTATACAGGGATTGAACACTGAAGCTTTCTTT
TRBJ2-3 . many TRBV28 CASSLLAGPDTQYF TGTGCCAGCAGTTTATTAGCAGGACCAGATACGCAGTATTTT
TRBJ2-7 . few TRBV29-1 CSALHGYEQYF TGCAGCGCCCTGCATGGTTACGAGCAGTACTTC
TRBJ1-4 . many TRBV5-6 CASSLSRGEKLFF TGTGCCAGCAGCTTGTCCCGGGGGGAAAAACTGTTTTTT
TRBJ2-3 TRBD2 many TRBV28 CASTLGASGGDTQYF TGTGCCAGCACCCTGGGGGCTAGCGGGGGAGATACGCAGTATTTT
TRBJ1-5 . many TRBV7-9 CASSPTEIAQPQHF TGTGCCAGCAGCCCCACCGAGATTGCTCAGCCCCAGCATTTT
TRBJ2-7 TRBD1 many TRBV6-2/TRBV6-3 CASSPRWGTVYEQYF TGTGCCAGCAGCCCCAGGTGGGGGACAGTCTACGAGCAGTACTTC
TRBJ2-1 . . TRBV28 CASSWTGTHSYNEQFF TGTGCCAGCAGTTGGACCGGGACTCACTCCTACAATGAGCAGTTCTTC
TRBJ1-2 . many TRBV7-2 CASAQDRGNYGYTF TGTGCCAGTGCCCAGGATCGGGGTAACTATGGCTACACCTTC
TRBJ2-3 . many TRBV12-3/TRBV12-4 CASSSTRLVTDTQYF TGTGCCAGCAGTTCAACCCGACTTGTCACAGATACGCAGTATTTT
TRBJ2-1 . many TRBV3-1 CASSPLGPGSFYNEQFF TGTGCCAGCAGCCCCCTCGGCCCCGGGAGTTTCTACAATGAGCAGTTCTTC
TRBJ1-5 . many TRBV27 CASSLSSGVGNQPQHF TGTGCCAGCAGTTTATCCAGCGGGGTTGGAAATCAGCCCCAGCATTTT